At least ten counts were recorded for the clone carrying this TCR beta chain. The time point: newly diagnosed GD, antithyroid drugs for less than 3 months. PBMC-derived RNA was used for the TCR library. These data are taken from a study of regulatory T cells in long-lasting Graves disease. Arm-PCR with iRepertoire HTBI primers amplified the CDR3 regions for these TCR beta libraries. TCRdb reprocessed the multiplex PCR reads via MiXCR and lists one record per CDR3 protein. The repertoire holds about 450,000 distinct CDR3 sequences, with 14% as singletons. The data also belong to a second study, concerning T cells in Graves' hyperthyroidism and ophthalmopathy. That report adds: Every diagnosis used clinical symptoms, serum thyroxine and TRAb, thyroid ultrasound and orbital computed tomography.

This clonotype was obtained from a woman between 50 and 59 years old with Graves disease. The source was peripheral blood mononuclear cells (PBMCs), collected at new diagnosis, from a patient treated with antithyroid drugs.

In DNA, the CDR3 is TGTGCCAGCAATGTCCAGGAACTAGCGGTCCAAGAGACCCAGTACTTC. Its translation is CASNVQELAVQETQYF. The chain links TRBV2 to TRBJ2-5; 8 bases agree with TRBD2. Germline CDR1 reads SNHLY; CDR2 reads FYNNEI. After removal of 7 bases from V and 1 base from J, the junction contained 11 bases not matched to a gene. The CDR3 spans 16 residues.